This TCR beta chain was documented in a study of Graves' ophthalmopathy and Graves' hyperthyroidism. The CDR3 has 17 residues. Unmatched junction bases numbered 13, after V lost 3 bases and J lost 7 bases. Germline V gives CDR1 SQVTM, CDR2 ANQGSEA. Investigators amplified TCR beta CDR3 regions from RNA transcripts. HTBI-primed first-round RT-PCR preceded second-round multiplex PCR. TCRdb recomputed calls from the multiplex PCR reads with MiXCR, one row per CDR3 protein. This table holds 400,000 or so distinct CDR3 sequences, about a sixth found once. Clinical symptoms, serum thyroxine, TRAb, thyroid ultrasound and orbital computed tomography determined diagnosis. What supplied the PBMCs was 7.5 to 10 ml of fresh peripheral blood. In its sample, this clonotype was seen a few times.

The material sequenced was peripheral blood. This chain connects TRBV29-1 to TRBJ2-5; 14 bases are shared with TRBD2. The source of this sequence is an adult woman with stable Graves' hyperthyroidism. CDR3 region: CSVELGGTSGRWGTQYF. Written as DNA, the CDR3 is TGCAGCGTTGAGCTTGGAGGGACTAGCGGGAGATGGGGGACCCAGTACTTC. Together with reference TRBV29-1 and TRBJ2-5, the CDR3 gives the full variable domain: SAVISQKPSRDICQRGTSLTIQCQVDSQVTMMFWYRQQPGQSLTLIATANQGSEATYESGFVIDKFPISRPNLTFSTLTVSNMSPEDSSIYLCSVELGGTSGRWGTQYFGPGTRLLVL.